Listed below are T cell receptor beta chains from one sample, sequenced in a study of T cell responses to AZD1222 COVID-19 vaccine. Here immunoSEQ multiplex PCR was the method, and the copy in TCRdb shows in-frame clones only, minus some. The profile shows 150,000 or so clones, about 90% of them singletons. The source material was peripheral blood, sampled 28 days after the second dose of the MenACWY control vaccine. The receptors stem from an adult who received the MenACWY meningococcal vaccine as a control. Each CDR3 is given with its conserved first and last residue. D genes are given only for firm matches. Only some rows state a clone size, as once, few, many or a class for expanded clones.

abundance	d_gene	v_gene	j_gene	CDR3nt	CDR3aa
NA	NA	TRBV18	TRBJ1-5	TGTGCCAGCTCACCATCGGACCAGGACAATCAGCCCCAGCATTTT	CASSPSDQDNQPQHF
NA	NA	TRBV10-3	TRBJ2-7	TGTGCCACAGGGGGGGCGACGCAGTACTTC	CATGGATQYF
NA	TRBD2	TRBV3-1/TRBV3-2	TRBJ2-7	TGTGCCAGCAGCCCGGGACTAAATTACGAGCAGTACTTC	CASSPGLNYEQYF
NA	NA	TRBV16	TRBJ2-7	TGTGCCAGCAGCCAATCACGGAACCACTACGAGCAGTACTTC	CASSQSRNHYEQYF
NA	TRBD1	TRBV7-2	TRBJ1-1	TGTGCCAGCAGCTTAACAGGACAGGGTACCACTGAAGCTTTCTTT	CASSLTGQGTTEAFF
NA	TRBD1	TRBV7-2	TRBJ1-2	TGTGCCAGCAGCTTGACAGGGAAGGTGGACTATGGCTACACCTTC	CASSLTGKVDYGYTF
NA	NA	TRBV7-9	TRBJ2-2	TGTGCCAGCAGCTCGGCCGCCGGGGAGCTGTTTTTT	CASSSAAGELFF
NA	TRBD1	TRBV12-3/TRBV12-4	TRBJ2-7	TGTGCCAGCACCTTTATACAGGGGGCTGAGCAGTACTTC	CASTFIQGAEQYF
few	NA	TRBV30	TRBJ1-5	TGTGCCTGGAGTGCAGGGGTTAGCAATCAGCCCCAGCATTTT	CAWSAGVSNQPQHF
NA	TRBD1	TRBV6-5	TRBJ1-5	TGTGCCAGCAGGGGACAGGGTGGCAATCAGCCCCAGCATTTT	CASRGQGGNQPQHF
NA	TRBD1	TRBV19	TRBJ1-2	TGTGCCAGTCGGATCGCCCGACAGGGGGACTCTGGCTACACCTTC	CASRIARQGDSGYTF
NA	NA	TRBV5-1	TRBJ2-5	TGCGCCAGCAGCTTCGGCGTCACTCAAGAGACCCAGTACTTC	CASSFGVTQETQYF
NA	NA	TRBV3-1/TRBV3-2	TRBJ1-3	TGTGCCAGCAGCTCCGGGGGAAACACCATATATTTT	CASSSGGNTIYF
NA	TRBD1	TRBV7-9	TRBJ1-2	TGTGCCAGCAGCTTGACCGGGACAGGGGACTATGGCTACACCTTC	CASSLTGTGDYGYTF
many	NA	TRBV4-2	TRBJ2-1	TGTGCCAGCAGCCGCCCAGGACTAGGGGGTTACAATGAGCAGTTCTTC	CASSRPGLGGYNEQFF
few	NA	TRBV20-1	TRBJ2-7	TGCAGTGCCCCCTTCCCAGACGAGCAGTACTTC	CSAPFPDEQYF
NA	NA	TRBV19	TRBJ2-7	TGTGCCAGTAGTAACGGACCTTACTACGAGCAGTACTTC	CASSNGPYYEQYF
NA	TRBD1	TRBV29-1	TRBJ1-2	TGCAGCGTTGAAAAATCCGGGACAGTGGGTGGCTACACCTTC	CSVEKSGTVGGYTF
NA	NA	TRBV2	TRBJ1-2	TGTGCCAGCTCCTTGGCCGGGTATGGCTACACCTTC	CASSLAGYGYTF
NA	NA	TRBV28	TRBJ2-7	TGTGCCAGCAGACTAGGGGGAGGGTACGAGCAGTACTTC	CASRLGGGYEQYF
NA	TRBD1	TRBV20-1	TRBJ1-5	TGCAGTGCTAGTACAGGGGCCAGCAATCAGCCCCAGCATTTT	CSASTGASNQPQHF
once	NA	TRBV27	TRBJ1-2	TGTGCCAGCAGTTTAGGAGGTCCCCCTTTGAATGGCTACACCTTC	CASSLGGPPLNGYTF
NA	TRBD2	TRBV19	TRBJ2-3	TGTGCCAGTACCCGCCAGGCGGGAGGGGCAGATACGCAGTATTTT	CASTRQAGGADTQYF
NA	NA	TRBV4-3	TRBJ2-7	TGCGCCAGCAGCCAAGAAATGGGGTACGAGCAGTACTTC	CASSQEMGYEQYF
once	NA	TRBV19	TRBJ2-6	TGTGCCAGTAGTATCGGACACTCTGGGGCCAACGTCCTGACTTTC	CASSIGHSGANVLTF
NA	NA	TRBV7-2	TRBJ1-2	TGTGCCAGCAGCTTAGATCCGGTTGGGTATGGCTACACCTTC	CASSLDPVGYGYTF
NA	NA	TRBV5-1	TRBJ2-5	TGCGCCAGCATCCCCGCATACGGGTTGAGAGAGACCCAGTACTTC	CASIPAYGLRETQYF
NA	TRBD1	TRBV5-1	TRBJ1-4	TGCGCCAGCAGCCCCCAGGGACAGGGGGCGCGAGCGGAAAAACTGTTTTTT	CASSPQGQGARAEKLFF
NA	NA	TRBV10-2	TRBJ1-5	TGCGCCAGCAGTGGTCAGGTCCTTCAGCCCCAGCATTTT	CASSGQVLQPQHF
NA	TRBD2	TRBV4-1	TRBJ2-3	TGCGCCAGCAGCCGCAGCCGGGCCAGAGGCGGGAGGGAAACAGATACGCAGTATTTT	CASSRSRARGGRETDTQYF
NA	NA	TRBV30	TRBJ2-6	TGTGCCTGGAGTAGAGCCGATGGGGCCAACGTCCTGACTTTC	CAWSRADGANVLTF
NA	NA	TRBV2	TRBJ1-1	TGTGCCAGCAGAAACCGAGGTGGCACTGAAGCTTTCTTT	CASRNRGGTEAFF
NA	TRBD1	TRBV6-6	TRBJ1-1	TGTGCCAGCGGCTACAGGGGGAACACTGAAGCTTTCTTT	CASGYRGNTEAFF
NA	TRBD1	TRBV7-9	TRBJ2-7	TGTGCCAGCAGCTTAATCCCCCGACAGGGTAGTAAGAACGAGCAGTACTTC	CASSLIPRQGSKNEQYF
NA	TRBD1	TRBV19	TRBJ1-1	TGTGCCAGTAGTTCCTGGACAGGGGGCCCCGATGCGGCTTTCTTT	CASSSWTGGPDAAFF
NA	NA	TRBV5-4	TRBJ2-6	TGTGCCAGCAGCTCCTGGGGTCTTGGGGCCAACGTCCTGACTTTC	CASSSWGLGANVLTF